A selection of T cell receptor beta chains follows, all from one sample in a study of blood T cells in healthy people across ages. TCRdb re-called the 5' RACE reads through MiXCR, storing one row per CDR3 protein. The sample contains fewer than 700,000 distinct CDR3 sequences, under 55% of which appear only once. Sequenced input: blood. These receptors all come from a man older than 75 in good health. The CDR3 runs from the conserved cysteine through the conserved F or W. The D gene is left open where the match is weak. The size field is filled for only some rows; it gives once, few, many or a size class.

>-|TRBV20-1|TRBJ2-7|-
TGCAGTGCTAGAGCCTTCCTCGCGGGAACCTACGAGCAGTACTTC
CSARAFLAGTYEQYF
>few|TRBV7-9|TRBJ2-1|TRBD1
TGTGCCAGCAGCCCTCCGGGACAGGGGGCCTACAATGAGCAGTTCTTC
CASSPPGQGAYNEQFF
>-|TRBV30|TRBJ2-5|-
TGTGCCTGGAGTTTCAGCAATAGTGTGTCGTACTTC
CAWSFSNSVSYF
>few|TRBV7-9|TRBJ2-5|-
TGTGCCAGCAGCTTCAGGATACGAGGGAGGGAGACCCAGTACTTC
CASSFRIRGRETQYF
>-|TRBV6-2/TRBV6-3|TRBJ2-3|TRBD2
TGTGCCACGTCAAGGGGGGGACTAGCGACAGATACGCAGTATTTT
CATSRGGLATDTQYF
>-|TRBV3-1|TRBJ2-3|-
TGTGCCAGCAGCCAAGCGCGGTCCGTAGATACGCAGTATTTT
CASSQARSVDTQYF
>-|TRBV6-2/TRBV6-3|TRBJ1-5|TRBD1
TGTGCCAGCAGGGGTCCGTGGACAGGGGGAGTTCAGCCCCAGCATTTT
CASRGPWTGGVQPQHF
>-|TRBV5-1|TRBJ2-5|TRBD1
TGCGCCAGCAGCTTGAGTACAGGGGGCCAAGAGACCCAGTACTTC
CASSLSTGGQETQYF
>-|TRBV4-3|TRBJ2-1|TRBD2
TGCGCCAGCAGCCAAGTTAGCGGGGCGTACAATGAGCAGTTCTTC
CASSQVSGAYNEQFF
>many|TRBV6-5|TRBJ2-5|TRBD1
TGTGCCAGCAGTGCGGGACAGGGGGGACATCGGGCCCAGTACTTC
CASSAGQGGHRAQYF
>once|TRBV20-1|TRBJ2-1|-
TGCAGTGCCCAACGTGGCGTCAATGAGCAGTTCTTC
CSAQRGVNEQFF
>many|TRBV29-1|TRBJ2-1|TRBD1
TGCAGCGTCGACAACGGACAGGGCTACAATGAGCAGTTCTTC
CSVDNGQGYNEQFF
>once|TRBV5-1|TRBJ2-5|-
TGCGCCAGCAGCTTGGGATTGGGAAGTGAGACCCAGTACTTC
CASSLGLGSETQYF
>-|TRBV5-1|TRBJ1-2|TRBD1
TGCGCCAGCAGCCTGGGACAGGGGGCGATCTATGGCTACACCTTC
CASSLGQGAIYGYTF
>few|TRBV9|TRBJ2-7|TRBD1
TGTGCCAGCAGCGCACATCCCCTACAGACAGGGACCTACGAGCAGTACTTC
CASSAHPLQTGTYEQYF
>-|TRBV7-2|TRBJ2-7|TRBD2
TGCGCCAGCAGCACTAGCGGGAACTTAGGCTCCTACGAGCAGTACTTC
CASSTSGNLGSYEQYF
>-|TRBV4-3|TRBJ2-3|TRBD2
TGCGCCGGCAGCCAACAGCGGGGAGCTAGCACAGATACGCAGTATTTT
CAGSQQRGASTDTQYF
>few|TRBV29-1|TRBJ2-3|-
TGCAGCGTTCTAAGACCTAGCACAGATACGCAGTATTTT
CSVLRPSTDTQYF
>-|TRBV3-1|TRBJ2-1|TRBD2
TGTGCCAGCAGCCAAGATGCTAGCGGGTCCTACAATGAGCAGTTCTTC
CASSQDASGSYNEQFF
>-|TRBV20-1|TRBJ2-3|-
TGCAGTGCCGTGCGACCGGCGGGGGCCCTCACAGATACGCAGTATTTT
CSAVRPAGALTDTQYF
>-|TRBV6-6|TRBJ2-1|TRBD1
TGTGCCAGCTCAAGGGGGCAGGAAGTTCGGCAGTTCTTC
CASSRGQEVRQFF
>-|TRBV6-5|TRBJ2-7|TRBD1
TGTGCCAGCAGTTACCGGAGGACAGGCTCCTACGAGCAGTACTTC
CASSYRRTGSYEQYF
>-|TRBV7-6|TRBJ1-2|-
TGTGCCAGCAGCCCCGCGAGGGGAGGTGGCTACACCTTC
CASSPARGGGYTF
>-|TRBV28|TRBJ2-5|-
TGTGCCAGCAGTTTACTTAGGACCCAGTACTTC
CASSLLRTQYF
>-|TRBV4-3|TRBJ2-7|-
TGCGCCAGCAGCCAAGGGGCCAATGCCTACGAGCAGTACTTC
CASSQGANAYEQYF
>few|TRBV3-1|TRBJ2-3|TRBD1
TGTGCCAGCAGCCAAGTTACTGGGGCAGGGGGCCCAGATACGCAGTATTTT
CASSQVTGAGGPDTQYF
>-|TRBV20-1|TRBJ2-3|TRBD1
TGCAGTGCTCGGACAGGGGCCCCAGATACGCAGTATTTT
CSARTGAPDTQYF
>-|TRBV6-5|TRBJ2-6|-
TGTGCCAGCAGTGGAACTGTCTCTGGGGCCAACGTCCTGACTTTC
CASSGTVSGANVLTF
>-|TRBV10-3|TRBJ2-5|-
TGTGCCATCAGTGAGTCGAAAGGGGGTTTTGTCCAAGAGACCCAGTACTTC
CAISESKGGFVQETQYF
>-|TRBV12-3/TRBV12-4|TRBJ2-3|TRBD1
TGTGCCAGCAGTACGGGACAGGGAGATACGCAGTATTTT
CASSTGQGDTQYF
>-|TRBV4-1|TRBJ2-5|TRBD2
TGCGCCAGCAGCCGCGGACTAGCGGGGGGCGGAGAGACCCAGTACTTC
CASSRGLAGGGETQYF
>-|TRBV7-3|TRBJ2-3|TRBD2
TGTGCCAGCAGCTTAATCAGCGGGGGGGATACGCAGTATTTT
CASSLISGGDTQYF
>-|TRBV5-5|TRBJ2-2|-
TGTGCCAGCAGCTTGGGCGGTGACAGGAACACCGGGGAGCTGTTTTTT
CASSLGGDRNTGELFF
>-|TRBV10-3|TRBJ2-7|-
TGTGCCATCAGTGACCGCCCGGCGGTCCTCTCCTACGAGCAGTACTTC
CAISDRPAVLSYEQYF
>-|TRBV20-1|TRBJ2-7|TRBD2
TGCAGTGCTAGGGGCCCAGGGCTAGCGGGGGGCTCCTACGAGCAGTACTTC
CSARGPGLAGGSYEQYF
>-|TRBV25-1|TRBJ1-3|-
TGTGCCAGCAGTGGTACAGCGAACTCTGGAAACACCATATATTTT
CASSGTANSGNTIYF
>-|TRBV20-1|TRBJ2-5|TRBD1
TGCAGTGCTAAACAGGGGGCTTCGGAGACCCAGTACTTC
CSAKQGASETQYF
>-|TRBV7-3|TRBJ2-3|TRBD2
TGTGCCAGCAAGCGGGACTCAAGTGGAGATACGCAGTATTTT
CASKRDSSGDTQYF
>-|TRBV7-2|TRBJ2-1|-
TGTTCCAGCAGCTTGAGTAGAGACAATGAGCAGTTCTTC
CSSSLSRDNEQFF
>-|TRBV28|TRBJ2-1|-
TGTGCCAGCACTGTAAGGTACTGGGGGGCCACCTACAATGAGCAGTTCTTC
CASTVRYWGATYNEQFF
>-|TRBV7-3|TRBJ2-7|TRBD2
TGTGCCAGCAGCCGAACCCCTAGCGGGGGTACCTACGAGCAGTACTTC
CASSRTPSGGTYEQYF
>-|TRBV2|TRBJ1-5|-
TGTGCCAGCAGCCTACGGCCTAATCAGCCCCAGCATTTT
CASSLRPNQPQHF
>-|TRBV15|TRBJ2-7|-
TGTGCCACCAGCAGAGATCGGGTGAACGCTGGGCAATACGAGCAGTACTTC
CATSRDRVNAGQYEQYF
>-|TRBV7-2|TRBJ2-5|-
TGTGCCAGCAGCTTAGGGACTTGCGGGGCCGGGGGTGAGTACTTC
CASSLGTCGAGGEYF
>-|TRBV29-1|TRBJ2-1|-
TGCAGCGTTGAAGCGGGAGCGTTGAATGAGCGGTTCTTC
CSVEAGALNERFF
>-|TRBV6-5|TRBJ2-5|-
TGTGCCAGCAGTTACTCGGGGACTCAAGGCCAAGAGACCCAGTACTTC
CASSYSGTQGQETQYF
>-|TRBV12-3/TRBV12-4|TRBJ2-3|TRBD1
TGTGCCAGCAGTCCGAGTGACAGGGGAGCGAGAGGAGATGTGCAATATTTT
CASSPSDRGARGDVQYF
>few|TRBV6-2/TRBV6-3|TRBJ2-1|-
TGTGCCAGCAGTTCCACATGGATGTCGCGGGTCTCCTACAATGAGCAGTTCTTC
CASSSTWMSRVSYNEQFF
>-|TRBV29-1|TRBJ2-1|TRBD1
TGCAGCGTTGCTTCAGTAACAGGGGACGAGCAGTTCTTC
CSVASVTGDEQFF
>-|TRBV20-1|TRBJ2-2|TRBD2
TGCAGTGCTAGCGGTAGCGGGAGGGCGAACACCGGGGAGCTGTTTTTT
CSASGSGRANTGELFF
>few|TRBV4-3|TRBJ2-1|TRBD2
TGCGCCAGCAGCATTCGGACTAGCGGGAGGCATAATGAGCAGTTCTTC
CASSIRTSGRHNEQFF
>-|TRBV7-2|TRBJ2-3|-
TGTGCCAGCAGCACAGGGACTACCAATGCAGATACGCAGTATTTT
CASSTGTTNADTQYF
>-|TRBV12-3/TRBV12-4|TRBJ2-3|-
TGTGCCAGCAGTAGATTGGGGGCAGATACGCAGTATTTT
CASSRLGADTQYF
>-|TRBV6-1|TRBJ2-7|TRBD1
TGTGCCAGCAGTGCTGGAGTGGGGACAGGATCCTACGAGCAGTACTTC
CASSAGVGTGSYEQYF
>-|TRBV20-1|TRBJ2-7|TRBD2
TGCAGTGCTAGAGTCCCCAGCGGGGGCCCCTCCTACGAGCAGTACTTC
CSARVPSGGPSYEQYF
>few|TRBV6-5|TRBJ2-7|-
TGTGCCAGCAGTTACCGGGGGAGATCCTACGAGCAGTACTTC
CASSYRGRSYEQYF
>-|TRBV6-2/TRBV6-3|TRBJ1-2|-
TGTGCCAGCAGTTACCCTGGGGGACGCTATGGCTACACCTTC
CASSYPGGRYGYTF